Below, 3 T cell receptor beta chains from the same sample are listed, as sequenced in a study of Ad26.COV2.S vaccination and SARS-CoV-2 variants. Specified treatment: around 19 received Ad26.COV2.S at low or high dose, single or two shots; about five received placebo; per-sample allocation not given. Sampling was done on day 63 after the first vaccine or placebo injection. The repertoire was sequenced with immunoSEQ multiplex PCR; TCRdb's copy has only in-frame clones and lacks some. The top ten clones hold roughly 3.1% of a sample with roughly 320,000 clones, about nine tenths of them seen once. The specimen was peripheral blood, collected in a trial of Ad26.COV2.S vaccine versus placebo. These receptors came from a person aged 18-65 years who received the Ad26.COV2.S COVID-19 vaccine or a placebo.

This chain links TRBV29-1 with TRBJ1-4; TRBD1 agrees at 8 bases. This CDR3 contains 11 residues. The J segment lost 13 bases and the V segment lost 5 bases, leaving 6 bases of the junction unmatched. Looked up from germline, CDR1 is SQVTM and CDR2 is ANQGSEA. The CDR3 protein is CSVPGQGGLFF. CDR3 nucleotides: TGCAGCGTTCCCGGACAGGGCGGACTGTTTTTT.

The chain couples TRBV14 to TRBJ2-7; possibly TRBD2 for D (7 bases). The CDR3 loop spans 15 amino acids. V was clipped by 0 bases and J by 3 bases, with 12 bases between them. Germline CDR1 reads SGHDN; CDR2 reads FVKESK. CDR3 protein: CASSQDGGGIYEQYF. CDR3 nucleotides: TGTGCCAGCAGCCAAGACGGCGGGGGCATCTACGAGCAGTACTTC.

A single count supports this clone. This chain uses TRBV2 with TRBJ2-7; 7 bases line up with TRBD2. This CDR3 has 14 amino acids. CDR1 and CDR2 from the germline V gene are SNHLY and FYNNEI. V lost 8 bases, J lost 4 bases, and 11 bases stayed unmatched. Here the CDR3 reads CASGGTTILYEQYF. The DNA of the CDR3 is TGTGCCAGCGGTGGGACTACAATACTATACGAGCAGTACTTC.